A single sample is the source of the 32 T cell receptor beta chains below, sequenced in a study of T cell responses to AZD1222 COVID-19 vaccine. Libraries were prepared by immunoSEQ multiplex PCR; TCRdb keeps only in-frame clonotypes and omits some of them. This table holds about 100,000 clones, 92% found once. The sample here was peripheral blood, taken on day 0 of AZD1222 vaccination. These receptors were collected from an adult in good health.

The chain carries TRBV11-3 and TRBJ2-1; D call uncertain. Germline V gene lookup returns CDR1 SGHNT and CDR2 YENEEA. There are 13 residues in the CDR3. Trimming took off 2 bases at V and 3 bases at J, with 5 bases between the two ends. DNA for the CDR3: TGTGCCAGCAGCTTACCGAACTACAATGAGCAGTTCTTC. Translated: CASSLPNYNEQFF.

J is TRBJ1-3 and V is TRBV6-5; 9 bases align to TRBD1. The V gene end was trimmed by 5 bases and the J gene end by 4 bases; junction bases not matched to a gene: 6. The CDR3 length is 15 residues. The germline CDR1 and CDR2 sequences are MNHEY and SVGAGI. The DNA of the CDR3 is TGTGCCAGCAGTAGGGGACAGGGAACAGGAAACACCATATATTTT. Protein: CASSRGQGTGNTIYF.

This chain joins TRBV3-1 (or the pseudogene TRBV3-2) and TRBJ1-3; the D gene is possibly TRBD1 (5 bases). In germline, CDR1 is LGHDT, CDR2 YNNKEL (reference sequence). This CDR3 comprises 14 residues. The V end lost 4 bases, the J end lost 3 bases, and 10 bases lay between the germline ends. Here the CDR3 DNA reads TGTGCCAGCAGCCTCGGGACGTTTGGAAACACCATATATTTT. Translated, it gives CASSLGTFGNTIYF.

The rearrangement uses TRBV24-1 and TRBJ2-3, with TRBD2 as a possible D gene (5 bases). This CDR3 is 13 amino acids long. V lost 7 bases, J lost 6 bases, and 13 bases lay in between. CDR1 and CDR2 from the germline V gene are KGHDR and SFDVKD. CDR3: CATSQTKLDTQYF. The CDR3 bases are TGTGCCACCAGCCAGACTAAGCTGGATACGCAGTATTTT.

V usage is TRBV9 and J usage is TRBJ2-1; 9 nucleotides align to TRBD2. CDR1 and CDR2 (germline): SGDLS, YYNGEE. V trimming: 4 bases; J trimming: 1 base; junction bases outside the gene matches: 6. CDR3 size: 16 residues. In DNA, the CDR3 is TGTGCCAGCAGCCCCCCAGCGGGGGGTTCCTACAATGAGCAGTTCTTC. Protein sequence: CASSPPAGGSYNEQFF.

The rearrangement uses TRBV18 and TRBJ2-7; 9 nucleotides align to TRBD1. This CDR3 is built from 15 residues. V gave up 3 bases and J gave up 5 bases; unmatched junction bases: 8. Per germline, CDR1 KGHSH and CDR2 LQKENI. CDR3 bases: TGTGCCAGCTCACCTACGGGACAGGGTGCGAACGAGCAGTACTTC. Its translation: CASSPTGQGANEQYF. The variable domain in full, completed from reference TRBV18 and TRBJ2-7, reads NAGVMQNPRHLVRRRGQEARLRCSPMKGHSHVYWYRQLPEEGLKFMVYLQKENIIDESGMPKERFSAEFPKEGPSILRIQQVVRGDSAAYFCASSPTGQGANEQYFGPGTRLTVT.

The V gene is TRBV6-2 or TRBV6-3, the J gene TRBJ2-4; 10 bases fit TRBD2. Trimming cost V 5 bases and J 3 bases; bases outside gene matches: 16. Germline V gives CDR1 MNHEY, CDR2 SVGEGT. CDR3 length equals 19 residues. This CDR3 reads CASSLIGLAGDSVKNIQYF. In DNA form, the CDR3 reads TGTGCCAGCAGTCTCATCGGGCTAGCGGGAGATTCTGTCAAAAACATTCAGTACTTC.

V is TRBV9 and J is TRBJ1-4, with TRBD1 as a possible D gene (5 bases). This CDR3 has 15 residues. Trimming took off 0 bases at V and 6 bases at J, with 12 bases between the two ends. The germline gives CDR1 SGDLS, CDR2 YYNGEE. CDR3 coding DNA: TGTGCCAGCAGCGTAGATGGGGGGATGGATGAAAAACTGTTTTTT. It yields the protein CASSVDGGMDEKLFF.

This chain uses TRBV5-4 with TRBJ2-5, with D perhaps TRBD2 (6 bases). The CDR3 extends over 16 amino acids. In germline, CDR1 is SGHNT, CDR2 YYREEE (reference sequence). V lost 4 bases and J lost 4, with 20 bases in between. The CDR3 DNA reads as TGTGCCAGCAGCACCGGGACTTTGAAAGGGGTAGAGACCCAGTACTTC. Translating gives CASSTGTLKGVETQYF.

V is TRBV18 and J is TRBJ2-1, with 10 bases that match TRBD1. The germline V gene has CDR1 KGHSH and CDR2 LQKENI. The junction had 2 bases not matched to a gene; V was cut back by 3 bases and J by 3 bases. CDR3 length: 15 residues. The DNA of the CDR3 is TGTGCCAGCTCACCCCGGGACAGGGGCTACAATGAGCAGTTCTTC. Translated, it gives CASSPRDRGYNEQFF.

The CDR3 region has the DNA TGTGCCAGTAGTAAGGGAACAAAAATCTACGAGCAGTACTTC. This sequence encodes CASSKGTKIYEQYF. This chain connects TRBV19 to TRBJ2-7; D ambiguous. Trimming shortened V by 4 bases and J by 3 bases, and 13 bases separated the two germline ends. The CDR3 loop spans 14 amino acids. Germline CDR1 and CDR2: LNHDA and SQIVND (reference sequence).

The rearrangement joins TRBV5-4 to TRBJ1-6; D call uncertain. The germline V gene encodes CDR1 SGHNT and CDR2 YYREEE (reference sequence). V lost 0 bases, J lost 7 bases, and 5 bases lay in between. The CDR3 contains 13 residues. The CDR3 region is CASSLEGNSPLHF. CDR3 nucleotides: TGTGCCAGCAGCTTGGAAGGAAATTCACCCCTCCACTTT.

The genes are TRBV11-2 and TRBJ1-2; D remains unclear. Germline V CDR1 and CDR2: SGHAT, FQNNGV. The CDR3 totals 14 residues. Deletions cut 3 bases from V and 8 bases from J, with 16 bases between. CDR3 in amino acids: CASSFSSNKDGYTF. The CDR3 DNA is TGTGCCAGCAGCTTCAGTTCAAACAAAGACGGCTACACCTTC.

This clone was found once. V is TRBV3-1 (or the pseudogene TRBV3-2) and J is TRBJ1-1; 7 bases line up with TRBD1. Germline V gives CDR1 LGHDT, CDR2 YNNKEL (reference sequence). CDR3 length equals 17 residues. V trimming: 4 bases; J trimming: 0 bases; junction bases outside the gene matches: 11. CDR3 residues: CASSPGGDEAVNTEAFF. The DNA for the CDR3 is TGTGCCAGCAGCCCAGGGGGAGACGAGGCGGTGAACACTGAAGCTTTCTTT.

V and J are TRBV6-1 and TRBJ1-5, with unresolved D. The V end lost 2 bases, the J end lost 6 bases, and 5 bases lay between the germline ends. CDR3 length equals 12 residues. In germline, CDR1 is MNHNS, CDR2 SASEGT. The CDR3 loop is CASSELGQPQHF. The CDR3 nucleotides are TGTGCCAGCAGTGAACTTGGTCAGCCCCAGCATTTT.

CDR3 bases: TGTGCCAGCAGCCTCCTGGCGGGCCGGGAGACCCAGTACTTC. Residues: CASSLLAGRETQYF. The chain links TRBV11-2 to TRBJ2-5; perhaps TRBD2 as D (5 bases). CDR3 size: 14 residues. The ends were cut back, 5 bases at V and 5 bases at J, with 15 bases in the middle. Germline V lookup: CDR1 SGHAT, CDR2 FQNNGV. The full variable domain, rest sourced from reference TRBV11-2 and TRBJ2-5, is EAGVAQSPRYKIIEKRQSVAFWCNPISGHATLYWYQQILGQGPKLLIQFQNNGVVDDSQLPKDRFSAERLKGVDSTLKIQPAKLEDSAVYLCASSLLAGRETQYFGPGTRLLVL.

The rearrangement links TRBV28 to TRBJ2-7, with a possible D match to TRBD2 (5 bases). V shed 6 bases and J shed 3 bases, with 21 bases lying between them. Germline V gene data show CDR1 as MDHEN and CDR2 as SYDVKM. There are 16 residues in the CDR3. CDR3 nucleotide sequence: TGTGCCAGCAGCCCGGTAGGTAGCGCAGCTTTCTACGAGCAGTACTTC. It translates to CASSPVGSAAFYEQYF.

The chain carries TRBV5-1 and TRBJ1-5, with 9 bases fitting TRBD1. This CDR3 region has 14 residues. The germline V gene has CDR1 SGHRS and CDR2 YFSETQ. V was pared by 4 bases and J by 4 bases, with 3 bases of the junction left unmatched. The CDR3 loop reads CASSLGTGNQPQHF. The CDR3 DNA sequence: TGCGCCAGCAGCCTTGGGACAGGGAATCAGCCCCAGCATTTT.

This clone has only a few counts. This rearrangement joins TRBV7-3 to TRBJ2-1; 8 bases agree with TRBD1. The V segment lost 5 bases and the J segment 9 bases; nucleotides outside the gene matches: 12. Germline loops: CDR1 SGHTA, CDR2 FQGTGA. This CDR3 comprises 15 residues. CDR3 nucleotides: TGTGCCAGCAGCCCCCAGAGGACAGGGCGTAGTGAGCAGTTCTTC. As protein: CASSPQRTGRSEQFF. The variable domain in full, completed from reference TRBV7-3 and TRBJ2-1, reads GAGVSQTPSNKVTEKGKYVELRCDPISGHTALYWYRQSLGQGPEFLIYFQGTGAADDSGLPNDRFFAVRPEGSVSTLKIQRTERGDSAVYLCASSPQRTGRSEQFFGPGTRLTVL.

The chain recombines TRBV28 with TRBJ2-1; a possible D gene is TRBD2 (6 bases). This CDR3 has 12 amino acids. The V end lost 3 bases, the J end lost 14 bases, and 14 bases lay between the germline ends. Per germline, CDR1 MDHEN and CDR2 SYDVKM. The CDR3 sequence: CASSFLGGIEFF. Written as DNA, the CDR3 is TGTGCCAGCAGTTTCCTTGGGGGGATTGAGTTCTTC.

This clone was seen a single time. This chain joins TRBV30 and TRBJ2-2; tentative D call: TRBD2 (7 bases). Germline values: CDR1 GTSNPN, CDR2 SVGIG (reference sequence). CDR3 length: 14 amino acids. Trimming took 3 bases from V and 4 from J, leaving 12 bases between them. CDR3 nucleotides: TGTGCCTGGAGACGGGGGGCTAGCACCGGGGAGCTGTTTTTT. Translating it yields CAWRRGASTGELFF.

This clone appeared once. The chain is built from TRBV11-2 and TRBJ2-7, with 13 bases aligning to TRBD2. The CDR3 sequence is 17 residues long. The germline CDR1 and CDR2 sequences are SGHAT and FQNNGV. The V and J ends lost 5 bases and 2 bases, in that order; junction bases with no gene match: 9. The CDR3 DNA reads TGTGCCAGCAGCATGACTAGCGGGGGGAATTTTCCCTACGAGCAGTACTTC. Translation: CASSMTSGGNFPYEQYF.

This chain links TRBV28 with TRBJ1-1, with 12 bases matching TRBD1. The ends lost 8 bases at V and 5 bases at J; junction bases unmatched: 12. Germline lookup yields CDR1 MDHEN and CDR2 SYDVKM. CDR3 length: 16 residues. The CDR3 region is CASSSPGTGGRTEAFF. The CDR3 DNA reads TGTGCCAGCTCCTCCCCCGGGACAGGGGGCAGAACTGAAGCTTTCTTT.

The chain couples TRBV9 to TRBJ1-3, with D possibly matching TRBD1 (5 bases). Germline CDR1 reads SGDLS; CDR2 reads YYNGEE. CDR3 size: 13 residues. The V end was cut by 4 bases, the J end by 5 bases, with 10 bases between. CDR3 in amino acids: CASSPGRRNTIYF. CDR3 sequence (DNA): TGTGCCAGCAGCCCGGGACGGAGAAACACCATATATTTT.

The chain links TRBV19 to TRBJ1-2; 9 nucleotides match TRBD1. The CDR3 sequence is 14 residues long. The germline V gene has CDR1 LNHDA and CDR2 SQIVND (reference sequence). Trimming took 4 bases from V and 4 from J; bases not matched to a gene: 4. CDR3 region: CASSTQGQGYGYTF. The CDR3 coding sequence is TGTGCCAGTAGTACCCAGGGACAGGGCTATGGCTACACCTTC. The variable domain in full, with the rest retrieved from reference TRBV19 and TRBJ1-2, is DGGITQSPKYLFRKEGQNVTLSCEQNLNHDAMYWYRQDPGQGLRLIYYSQIVNDFQKGDIAEGYSVSREKKESFPLTVTSAQKNPTAFYLCASSTQGQGYGYTFGSGTRLTVV.

This clone came up once. This chain links TRBV4-1 with TRBJ2-7; D possibly corresponds to TRBD1 (5 bases). V gave up 3 bases and J gave up 1 base, with 13 bases separating them. Germline V gene sequence: CDR1 MGHRA, CDR2 YSYEKL. This CDR3 spans 15 amino acids. CDR3 loop: CASSQQSDKSYEQYF. CDR3 sequence (DNA): TGCGCCAGCAGCCAGCAATCGGACAAGTCCTACGAGCAGTACTTC.

The chain joins TRBV5-1 to TRBJ2-7, with unresolved D. The CDR3 has 14 residues. V was shortened by 6 bases and J by 7 bases, with 20 bases between the two germline ends. Germline V lookup: CDR1 SGHRS, CDR2 YFSETQ. CDR3 bases: TGCGCCAGCACCCCCCGTGATGGGAATGATGAGCAGTACTTC. Residues: CASTPRDGNDEQYF. The full variable domain, its missing parts supplied by reference TRBV5-1 and TRBJ2-7, is KAGVTQTPRYLIKTRGQQVTLSCSPISGHRSVSWYQQTPGQGLQFLFEYFSETQRNKGNFPGRFSGRQFSNSRSEMNVSTLELGDSALYLCASTPRDGNDEQYFGPGTRLTVT.

J is TRBJ2-2 and V is TRBV24-1; D remains unclear. Looked up from germline, CDR1 is KGHDR and CDR2 is SFDVKD. The germline V and J ends were trimmed by 5 bases and 3 bases, with 15 bases remaining between them. The CDR3 has 16 amino acids. In DNA form, the CDR3 reads TGTGCCACCAGTGGTGAAAGACCCCTGGACACCGGGGAGCTGTTTTTT. Protein sequence: CATSGERPLDTGELFF.

V usage is TRBV7-2 and J usage is TRBJ2-2; 9 bases map to TRBD2. Germline CDR1 is SGHTA and CDR2 is FQGNSA. V lost 2 bases to trimming and J lost 4 bases; unmatched junction nucleotides: 5. The length of the CDR3 is 16 residues. The CDR3 here is CASSLLAGVGTGELFF. DNA for the CDR3: TGTGCCAGCAGCTTATTAGCGGGGGTGGGCACCGGGGAGCTGTTTTTT.

The chain joins TRBV6-4 to TRBJ1-6; TRBD1 aligns across 9 bases. The germline V gene has CDR1 MRHNA and CDR2 SNTAGT. The CDR3 sequence is 14 residues long. The junction had 2 bases not matched to a gene; V was cut back by 2 bases and J by 9 bases. CDR3 protein: CASSDGTGPSPLHF. CDR3 in DNA: TGTGCCAGCAGTGACGGGACAGGGCCTTCACCCCTCCACTTT.

DNA of the CDR3: TGTGCCAGCGGGCCACAGGGGACTGAAGCTTTCTTT. It is translated as CASGPQGTEAFF. The chain carries TRBV9 and TRBJ1-1, with 7 positions matching TRBD1. Germline lookup yields CDR1 SGDLS and CDR2 YYNGEE. J gave up 5 bases and V 7 bases, and 5 bases lay outside the gene matches. The CDR3 loop spans 12 amino acids.

V usage is TRBV27 and J usage is TRBJ1-2, with no clear D. Germline lookup yields CDR1 MNHEY and CDR2 SMNVEV (reference sequence). The CDR3 has 15 residues. Trimming shortened V by 6 bases and J by 4 bases, and 18 bases separated the two germline ends. CDR3 region: CASRTTDGVSYGYTF. DNA of the CDR3: TGTGCCAGCAGGACCACGGACGGGGTTTCCTATGGCTACACCTTC.